The clone carrying this TCR beta chain was observed many times. Its antigen is unidentified. The entry originates in a study of early T cells in non-severe SARS-CoV-2 infection. Attachment of unique molecular identifiers was made to individual cDNA molecules. TCRdb re-called the 5' RACE reads through MiXCR, storing one row per CDR3 protein. The table includes over 45,000 distinct CDR3 sequences, about 6.4% detected once. Whole-study findings and limits: Using VDJdb, the matching emphasized anti-spike CD8 responses while missing private and CD4 specificities.

Sequenced here: whole blood, sampled at baseline. The TCR was taken from an adult who was a healthcare worker with PCR-confirmed SARS-CoV-2 infection or an uninfected control (not recorded which).

In DNA, the CDR3 is TGCAGTGCGCGCGGGACTTTCGATAGCAATCAGCCCCAGCATTTT. Amino acid sequence: CSARGTFDSNQPQHF. The chain combines TRBV20-1 with TRBJ1-5; maybe TRBD1 (5 bases). Trimming removed 6 bases from V and 0 bases from J, with 15 bases in between. There are 15 residues in the CDR3. The germline V gene encodes CDR1 DFQATT and CDR2 SNEGSKA (reference sequence).